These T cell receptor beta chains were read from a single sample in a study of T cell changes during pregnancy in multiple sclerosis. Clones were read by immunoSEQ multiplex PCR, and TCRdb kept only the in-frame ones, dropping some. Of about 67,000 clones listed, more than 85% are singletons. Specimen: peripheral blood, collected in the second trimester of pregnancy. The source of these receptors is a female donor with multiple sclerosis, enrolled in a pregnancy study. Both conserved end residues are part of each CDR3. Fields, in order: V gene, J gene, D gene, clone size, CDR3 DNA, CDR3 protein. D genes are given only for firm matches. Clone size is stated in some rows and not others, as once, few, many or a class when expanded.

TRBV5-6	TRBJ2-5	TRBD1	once	TGTGCCAGCAGCTCCCGGGACAGGCCAGCTCGGGAGCAGTACTTC	CASSSRDRPAREQYF
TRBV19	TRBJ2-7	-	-	TGTGCCAGTAGTGAGCAGACGGGATACGAGCAGTACTTC	CASSEQTGYEQYF
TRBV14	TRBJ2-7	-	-	TGTGCCAGCAGCCAAGCTAGAAACGAGCAGTACTTC	CASSQARNEQYF
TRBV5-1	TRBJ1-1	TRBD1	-	TGCGCCAGCAGCCCCGGGCAGGGGGCGAGCACTGAAGCTTTCTTT	CASSPGQGASTEAFF
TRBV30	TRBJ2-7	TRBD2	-	TGTGCCTGGAGTGTACACCTAGCGGGGACCTACGAGCAGTACTTC	CAWSVHLAGTYEQYF
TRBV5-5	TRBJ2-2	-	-	TGTGCCAGCAGCTTAGAGAATCAGGGTGGTGGTGGGGAGCTGTTTTTT	CASSLENQGGGGELFF
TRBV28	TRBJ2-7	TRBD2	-	TGTGCCAGCAGTCTCTATCTAGCGGGAGTTTCCGACGAGCAGTACTTC	CASSLYLAGVSDEQYF
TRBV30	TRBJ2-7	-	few	TGTGCCTGGAGTGTACAACGGGGGAGATTCTACGAGCAGTACTTC	CAWSVQRGRFYEQYF
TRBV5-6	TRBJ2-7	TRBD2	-	TGTGCCAGCAGCTTGGCTAGCGGCTACGAGCAGTACTTC	CASSLASGYEQYF
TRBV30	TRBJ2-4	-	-	TGTGCCTGGAGACAGAGATTAGCCAAAAACATTCAGTACTTC	CAWRQRLAKNIQYF
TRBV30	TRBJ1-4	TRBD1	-	TGTGCCTGGACCTTTGCCCCGGGACAGGGCGATGAAAAACTGTTTTTT	CAWTFAPGQGDEKLFF
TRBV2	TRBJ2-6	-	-	TGTGCCAGCAGTGAAGTGGGCCGCCCTTCTGGGGCCAACGTCCTGACTTTC	CASSEVGRPSGANVLTF